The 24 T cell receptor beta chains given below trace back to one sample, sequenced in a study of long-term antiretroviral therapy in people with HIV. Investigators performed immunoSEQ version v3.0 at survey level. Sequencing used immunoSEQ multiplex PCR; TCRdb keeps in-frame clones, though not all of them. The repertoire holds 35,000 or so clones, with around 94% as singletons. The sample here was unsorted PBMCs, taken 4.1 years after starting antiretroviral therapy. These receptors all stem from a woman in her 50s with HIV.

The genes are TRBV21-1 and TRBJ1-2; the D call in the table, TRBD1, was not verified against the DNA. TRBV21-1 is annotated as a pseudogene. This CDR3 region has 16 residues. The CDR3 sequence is CASSKGDREYNYGYTF. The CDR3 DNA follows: TGTGCCAGCAGCAAAGGGGACAGGGAGTATAACTATGGCTACACCTTC.

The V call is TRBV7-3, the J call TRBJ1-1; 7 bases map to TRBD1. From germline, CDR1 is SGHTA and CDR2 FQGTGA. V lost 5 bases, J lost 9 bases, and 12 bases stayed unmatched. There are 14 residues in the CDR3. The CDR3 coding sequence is TGTGCCAGCAGCCGAGGACAGGAGCGAATAAAAGCTTTCTTT. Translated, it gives CASSRGQERIKAFF.

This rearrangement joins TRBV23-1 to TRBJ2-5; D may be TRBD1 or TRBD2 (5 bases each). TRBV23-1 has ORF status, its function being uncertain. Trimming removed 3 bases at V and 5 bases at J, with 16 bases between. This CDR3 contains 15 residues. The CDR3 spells CASSHPVLGEETQYF. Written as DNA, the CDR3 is TGCGCCAGCAGTCATCCGGTGTTGGGGGAGGAGACCCAGTACTTC.

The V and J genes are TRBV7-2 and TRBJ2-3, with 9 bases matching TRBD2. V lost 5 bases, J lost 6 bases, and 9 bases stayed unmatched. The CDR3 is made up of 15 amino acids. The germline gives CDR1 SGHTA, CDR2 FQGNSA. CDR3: CASSLLASGADTQYF. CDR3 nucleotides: TGTGCCAGCAGCCTCCTGGCTAGCGGGGCGGATACGCAGTATTTT.

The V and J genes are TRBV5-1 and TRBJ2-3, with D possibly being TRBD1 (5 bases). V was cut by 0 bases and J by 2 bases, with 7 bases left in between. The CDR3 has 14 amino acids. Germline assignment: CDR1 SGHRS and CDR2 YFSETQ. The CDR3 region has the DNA TGCGCCAGCAGCTTGGGCAGGGACACAGATACGCAGTATTTT. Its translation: CASSLGRDTDTQYF.

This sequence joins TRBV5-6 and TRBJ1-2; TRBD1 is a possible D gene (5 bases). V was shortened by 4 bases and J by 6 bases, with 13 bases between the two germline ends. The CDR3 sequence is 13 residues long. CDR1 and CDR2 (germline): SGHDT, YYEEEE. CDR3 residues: CASSRTGGNGYTF. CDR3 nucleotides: TGTGCCAGCAGCCGCACAGGTGGGAATGGCTACACCTTC.

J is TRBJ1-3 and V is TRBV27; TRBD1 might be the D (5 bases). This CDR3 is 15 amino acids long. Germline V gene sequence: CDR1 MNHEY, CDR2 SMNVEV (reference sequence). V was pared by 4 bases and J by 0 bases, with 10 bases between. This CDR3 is CASSSGHGSGNTIYF. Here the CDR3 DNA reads TGTGCCAGCAGTTCCGGACACGGCTCTGGAAACACCATATATTTT.

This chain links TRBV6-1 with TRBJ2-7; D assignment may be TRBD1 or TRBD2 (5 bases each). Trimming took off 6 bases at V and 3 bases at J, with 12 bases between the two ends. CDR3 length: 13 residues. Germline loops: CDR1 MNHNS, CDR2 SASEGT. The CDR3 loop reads CASRPPRGYEQYF. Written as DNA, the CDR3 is TGTGCCAGCAGACCTCCGAGGGGCTACGAGCAGTACTTC.

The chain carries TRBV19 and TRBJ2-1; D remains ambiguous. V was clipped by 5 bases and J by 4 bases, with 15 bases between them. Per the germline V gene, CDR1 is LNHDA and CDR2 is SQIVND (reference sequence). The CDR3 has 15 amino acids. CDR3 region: CASSPSSAGYNEQFF. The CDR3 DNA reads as TGTGCCAGTAGTCCGTCGTCTGCCGGGTACAATGAGCAGTTCTTC. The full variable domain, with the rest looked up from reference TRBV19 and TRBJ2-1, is DGGITQSPKYLFRKEGQNVTLSCEQNLNHDAMYWYRQDPGQGLRLIYYSQIVNDFQKGDIAEGYSVSREKKESFPLTVTSAQKNPTAFYLCASSPSSAGYNEQFFGPGTRLTVL.

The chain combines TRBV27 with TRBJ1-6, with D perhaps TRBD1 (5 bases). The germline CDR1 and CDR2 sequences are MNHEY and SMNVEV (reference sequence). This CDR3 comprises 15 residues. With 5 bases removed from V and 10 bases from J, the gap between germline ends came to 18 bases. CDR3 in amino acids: CASSPPPGGVSPLHF. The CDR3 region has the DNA TGTGCCAGCAGTCCTCCCCCCGGGGGGGTCTCACCCCTCCACTTT.

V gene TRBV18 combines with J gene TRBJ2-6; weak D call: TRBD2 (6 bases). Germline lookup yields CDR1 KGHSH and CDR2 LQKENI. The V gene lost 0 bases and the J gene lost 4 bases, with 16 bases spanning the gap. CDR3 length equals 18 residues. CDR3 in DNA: TGTGCCAGCTCACCACCGCTTGGGGGAGGATCGGGGGCCAACGTCCTGACTTTC. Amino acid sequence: CASSPPLGGGSGANVLTF.

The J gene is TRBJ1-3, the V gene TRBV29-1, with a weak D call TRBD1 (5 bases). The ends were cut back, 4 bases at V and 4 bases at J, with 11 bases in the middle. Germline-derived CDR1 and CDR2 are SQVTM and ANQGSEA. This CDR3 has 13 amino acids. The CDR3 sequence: CSVGGGSGNTIYF. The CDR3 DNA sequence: TGCAGCGTTGGGGGGGGGTCCGGAAACACCATATATTTT.

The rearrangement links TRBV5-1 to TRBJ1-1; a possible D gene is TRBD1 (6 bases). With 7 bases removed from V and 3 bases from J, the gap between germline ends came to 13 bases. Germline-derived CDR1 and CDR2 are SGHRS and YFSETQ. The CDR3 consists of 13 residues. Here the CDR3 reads CASGGLGDTEAFF. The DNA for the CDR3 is TGCGCCAGCGGGGGGCTAGGGGACACTGAAGCTTTCTTT.

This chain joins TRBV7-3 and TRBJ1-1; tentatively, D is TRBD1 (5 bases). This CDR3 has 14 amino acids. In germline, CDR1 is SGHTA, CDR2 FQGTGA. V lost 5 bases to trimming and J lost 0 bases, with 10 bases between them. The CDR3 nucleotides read TGTGCCAGCAGCCGGCAGGGCATGAACACTGAAGCTTTCTTT. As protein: CASSRQGMNTEAFF.

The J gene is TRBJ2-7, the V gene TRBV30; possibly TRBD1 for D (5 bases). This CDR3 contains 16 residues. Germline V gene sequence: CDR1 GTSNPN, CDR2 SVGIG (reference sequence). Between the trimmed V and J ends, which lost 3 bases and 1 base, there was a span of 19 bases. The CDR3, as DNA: TGTGCCTGGAGCGTCCCACGAAGGGGATATTCCTACGAGCAGTACTTC. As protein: CAWSVPRRGYSYEQYF. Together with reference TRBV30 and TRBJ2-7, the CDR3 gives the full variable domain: SQTIHQWPATLVQPVGSPLSLECTVEGTSNPNLYWYRQAAGRGLQLLFYSVGIGQISSEVPQNLSASRPQDRQFILSSKKLLLSDSGFYLCAWSVPRRGYSYEQYFGPGTRLTVT.

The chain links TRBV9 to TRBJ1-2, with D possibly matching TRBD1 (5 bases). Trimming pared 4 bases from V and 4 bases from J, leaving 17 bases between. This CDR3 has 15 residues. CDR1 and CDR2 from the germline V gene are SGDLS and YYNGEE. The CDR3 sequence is CASSQLDLQGYGYTF. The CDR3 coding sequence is TGTGCCAGCAGCCAACTGGACCTCCAGGGCTATGGCTACACCTTC.

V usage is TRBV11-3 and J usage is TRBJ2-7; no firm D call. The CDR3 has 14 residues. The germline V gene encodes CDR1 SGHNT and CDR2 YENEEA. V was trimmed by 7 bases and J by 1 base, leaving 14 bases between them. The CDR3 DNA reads TGTGCCAGCAAGGGAACTTTTCTATCCTACGAGCAGTACTTC. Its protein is CASKGTFLSYEQYF.

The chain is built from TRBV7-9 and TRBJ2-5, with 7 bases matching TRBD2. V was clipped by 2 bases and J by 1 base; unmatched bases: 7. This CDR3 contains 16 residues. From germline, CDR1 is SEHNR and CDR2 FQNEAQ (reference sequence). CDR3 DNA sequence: TGTGCCAGCAGCTTAAGTACGGGGGGTTCCCAAGAGACCCAGTACTTC. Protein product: CASSLSTGGSQETQYF.

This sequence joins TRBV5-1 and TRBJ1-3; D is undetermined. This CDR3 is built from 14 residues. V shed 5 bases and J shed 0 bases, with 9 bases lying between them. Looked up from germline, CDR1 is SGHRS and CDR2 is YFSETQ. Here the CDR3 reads CASSGDFSGNTIYF. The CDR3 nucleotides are TGCGCCAGCAGTGGGGATTTCTCTGGAAACACCATATATTTT.

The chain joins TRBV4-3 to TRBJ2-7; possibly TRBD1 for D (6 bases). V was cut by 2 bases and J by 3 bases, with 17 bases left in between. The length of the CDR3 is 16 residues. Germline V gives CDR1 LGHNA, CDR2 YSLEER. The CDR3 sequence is CASSQSTATGLYEQYF. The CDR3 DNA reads TGCGCCAGCAGCCAATCTACCGCGACAGGACTCTACGAGCAGTACTTC.

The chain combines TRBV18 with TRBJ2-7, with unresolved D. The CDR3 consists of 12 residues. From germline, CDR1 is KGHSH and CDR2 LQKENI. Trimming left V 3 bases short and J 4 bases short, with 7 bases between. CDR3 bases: TGTGCCAGCTCACCGCGAGAATACGAGCAGTACTTC. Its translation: CASSPREYEQYF.

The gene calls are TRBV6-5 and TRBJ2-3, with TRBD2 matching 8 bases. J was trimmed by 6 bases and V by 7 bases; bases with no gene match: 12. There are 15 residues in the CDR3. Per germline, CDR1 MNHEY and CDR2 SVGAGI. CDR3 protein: CASTDSGARFDTQYF. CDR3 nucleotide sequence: TGTGCCAGCACCGATAGCGGGGCTCGGTTTGATACGCAGTATTTT.

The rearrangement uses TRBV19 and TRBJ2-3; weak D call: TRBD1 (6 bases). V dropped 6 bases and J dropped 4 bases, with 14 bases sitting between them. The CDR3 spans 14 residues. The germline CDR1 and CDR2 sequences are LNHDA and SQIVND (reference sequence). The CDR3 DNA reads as TGTGCCAGTAGGACAGGTTCTACAGCAGATACGCAGTATTTT. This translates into CASRTGSTADTQYF.

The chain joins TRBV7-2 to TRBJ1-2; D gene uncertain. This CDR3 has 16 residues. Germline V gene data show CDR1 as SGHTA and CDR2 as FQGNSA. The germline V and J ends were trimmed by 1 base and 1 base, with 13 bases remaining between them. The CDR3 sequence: CASSLGLSQFNYGYTF. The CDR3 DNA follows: TGTGCCAGCAGCTTAGGCCTTTCACAGTTTAACTATGGCTACACCTTC.